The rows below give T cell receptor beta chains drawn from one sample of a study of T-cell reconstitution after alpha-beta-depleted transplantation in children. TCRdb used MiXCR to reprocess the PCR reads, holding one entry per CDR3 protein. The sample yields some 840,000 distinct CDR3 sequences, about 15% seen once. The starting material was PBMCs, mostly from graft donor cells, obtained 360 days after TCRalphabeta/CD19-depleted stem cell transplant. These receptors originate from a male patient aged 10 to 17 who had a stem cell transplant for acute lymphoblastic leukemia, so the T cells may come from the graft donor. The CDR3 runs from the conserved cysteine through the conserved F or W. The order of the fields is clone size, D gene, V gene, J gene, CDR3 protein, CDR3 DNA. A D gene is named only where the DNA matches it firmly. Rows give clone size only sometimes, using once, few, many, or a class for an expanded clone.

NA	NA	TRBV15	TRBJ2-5	CATSRGPTGAEETQYF	TGTGCCACCAGCAGAGGCCCCACGGGGGCCGAAGAGACCCAGTACTTC
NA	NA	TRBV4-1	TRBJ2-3	CASSAEPSDTQYF	TGCGCCAGCAGCGCGGAACCATCAGATACGCAGTATTTT
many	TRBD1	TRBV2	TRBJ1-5	CASRTGGPGPQHF	TGTGCCAGCAGAACAGGGGGCCCGGGGCCCCAGCATTTT
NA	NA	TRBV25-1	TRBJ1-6	CASSSPWGPLHF	TGTGCCAGCAGTTCACCCTGGGGGCCCCTCCACTTT
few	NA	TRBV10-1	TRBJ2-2	CASSHTVTGELFF	TGCGCCAGCAGTCACACCGTAACCGGGGAGCTGTTTTTT
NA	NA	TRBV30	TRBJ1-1	CAWSVGWRAMNTEAFF	TGTGCCTGGAGTGTCGGGTGGCGGGCGATGAACACTGAAGCTTTCTTT
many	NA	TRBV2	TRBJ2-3	CASSAGRPLTDTQYF	TGTGCCAGCAGCGCGGGTCGCCCACTCACAGATACGCAGTATTTT
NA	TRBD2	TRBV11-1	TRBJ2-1	CASSSSGNLHNEQFF	TGTGCCAGCAGCTCTAGCGGAAACCTTCACAATGAGCAGTTCTTC
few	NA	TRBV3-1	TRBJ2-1	CASSGGTVLNEQFF	TGTGCCAGCAGCGGCGGGACAGTGTTAAATGAGCAGTTCTTC
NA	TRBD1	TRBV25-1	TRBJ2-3	CAGSETGGSDTQYF	TGTGCCGGCAGTGAAACAGGGGGCTCGGATACGCAGTATTTT
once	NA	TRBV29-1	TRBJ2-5	CSVETHPETQYF	TGCAGCGTTGAAACCCACCCCGAGACCCAGTACTTC
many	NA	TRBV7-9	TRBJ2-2	CASKVLNTGELFF	TGTGCCAGCAAAGTCCTGAACACCGGGGAGCTGTTTTTT
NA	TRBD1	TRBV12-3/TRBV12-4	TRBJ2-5	CASRSGQGLQETQYF	TGTGCCAGCAGATCCGGACAGGGTCTCCAAGAGACCCAGTACTTC
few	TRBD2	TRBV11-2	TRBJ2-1	CASSLTTGGPYEQFF	TGTGCCAGCAGCTTAACAACGGGAGGGCCATATGAGCAGTTCTTC
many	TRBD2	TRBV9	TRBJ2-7	CASSVAGGFYEQYF	TGTGCCAGCAGCGTAGCCGGGGGGTTCTACGAGCAGTACTTC
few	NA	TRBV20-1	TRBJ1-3	CSAPAQGNTIYF	TGCAGTGCCCCGGCCCAGGGAAACACCATATATTTT
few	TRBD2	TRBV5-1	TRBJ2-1	CASSTTSVNEQFF	TGCGCCAGCAGCACGACTAGCGTCAATGAGCAGTTCTTC
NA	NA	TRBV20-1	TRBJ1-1	CSARVVGGVNTEAFF	TGCAGTGCTAGAGTAGTAGGGGGGGTGAACACTGAAGCTTTCTTT
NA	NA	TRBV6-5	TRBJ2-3	CASSYLPRSSTDTQYF	TGTGCCAGCAGTTATTTGCCGAGAAGCAGCACAGATACGCAGTATTTT
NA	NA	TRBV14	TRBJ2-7	CASAAQKGSVEQYF	TGTGCCAGCGCCGCCCAGAAGGGGTCAGTGGAGCAGTACTTC
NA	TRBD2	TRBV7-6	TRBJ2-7	CASSLLAGGMDFYEQYF	TGTGCCAGCAGCTTACTAGCGGGAGGGATGGACTTTTACGAGCAGTACTTC
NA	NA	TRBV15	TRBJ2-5	CATRQDGETQYF	TGTGCCACAAGACAGGACGGTGAGACCCAGTACTTC
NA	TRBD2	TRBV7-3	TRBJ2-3	CASSRGAGDTDTQYF	TGTGCCAGCAGCCGAGGAGCGGGAGACACAGATACGCAGTATTTT